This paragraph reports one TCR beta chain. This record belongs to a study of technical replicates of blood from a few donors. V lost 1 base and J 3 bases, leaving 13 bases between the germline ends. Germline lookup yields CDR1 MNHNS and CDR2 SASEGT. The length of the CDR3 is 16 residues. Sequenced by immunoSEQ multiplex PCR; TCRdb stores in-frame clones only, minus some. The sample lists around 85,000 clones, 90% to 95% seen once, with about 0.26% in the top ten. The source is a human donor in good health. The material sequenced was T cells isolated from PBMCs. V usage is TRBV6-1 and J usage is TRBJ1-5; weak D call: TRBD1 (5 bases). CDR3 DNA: TGTGCCAGCAGTGAAGACGGGGGACTGAACAATCAGCCCCAGCATTTT. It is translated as CASSEDGGLNNQPQHF.